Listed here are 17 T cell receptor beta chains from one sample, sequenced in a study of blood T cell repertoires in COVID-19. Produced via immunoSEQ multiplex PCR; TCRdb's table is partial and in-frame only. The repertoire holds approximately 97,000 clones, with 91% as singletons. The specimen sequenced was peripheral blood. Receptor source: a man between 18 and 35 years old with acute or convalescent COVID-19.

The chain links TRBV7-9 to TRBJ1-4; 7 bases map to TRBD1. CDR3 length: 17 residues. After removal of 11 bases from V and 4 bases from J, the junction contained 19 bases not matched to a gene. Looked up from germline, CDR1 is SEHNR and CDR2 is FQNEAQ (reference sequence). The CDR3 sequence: CAGKRVGAGGVNEKLFF. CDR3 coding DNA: TGTGCCGGAAAAAGAGTCGGCGCAGGGGGAGTTAATGAAAAACTGTTTTTT.

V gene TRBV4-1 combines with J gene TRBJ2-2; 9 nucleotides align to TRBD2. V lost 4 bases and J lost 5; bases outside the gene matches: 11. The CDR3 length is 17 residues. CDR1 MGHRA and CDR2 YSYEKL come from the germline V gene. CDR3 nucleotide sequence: TGCGCCAGCAGCCTAACCCCGGGACTAGCAGGGACCGGGGAGCTGTTTTTT. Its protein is CASSLTPGLAGTGELFF.

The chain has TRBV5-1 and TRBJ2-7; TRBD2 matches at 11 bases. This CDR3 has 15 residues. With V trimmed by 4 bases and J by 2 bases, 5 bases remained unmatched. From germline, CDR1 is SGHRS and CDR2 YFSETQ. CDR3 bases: TGCGCCAGCAGCGGGGGACTAGCGGAAACCTACGAGCAGTACTTC. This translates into CASSGGLAETYEQYF.

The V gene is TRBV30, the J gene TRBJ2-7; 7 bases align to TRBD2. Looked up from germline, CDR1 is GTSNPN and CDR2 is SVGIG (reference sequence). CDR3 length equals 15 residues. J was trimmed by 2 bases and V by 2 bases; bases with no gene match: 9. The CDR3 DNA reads TGTGCCTGGAGTAAGGGACTAACCACCACCTACGAGCAGTACTTC. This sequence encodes CAWSKGLTTTYEQYF.

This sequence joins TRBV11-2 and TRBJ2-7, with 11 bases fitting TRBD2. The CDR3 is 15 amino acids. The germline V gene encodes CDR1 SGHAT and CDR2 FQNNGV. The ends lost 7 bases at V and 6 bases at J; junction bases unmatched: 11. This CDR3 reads CASTEGLAGGREQYF. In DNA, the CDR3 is TGTGCCAGCACCGAGGGGCTAGCGGGGGGACGCGAGCAGTACTTC. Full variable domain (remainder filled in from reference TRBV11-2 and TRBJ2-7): EAGVAQSPRYKIIEKRQSVAFWCNPISGHATLYWYQQILGQGPKLLIQFQNNGVVDDSQLPKDRFSAERLKGVDSTLKIQPAKLEDSAVYLCASTEGLAGGREQYFGPGTRLTVT.

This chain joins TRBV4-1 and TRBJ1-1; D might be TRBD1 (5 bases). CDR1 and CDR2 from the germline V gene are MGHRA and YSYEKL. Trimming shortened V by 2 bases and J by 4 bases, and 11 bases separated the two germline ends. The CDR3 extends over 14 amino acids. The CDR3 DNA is TGCGCCAGCAGCCAAACAGGAGGGCGCACTGAAGCTTTCTTT. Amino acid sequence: CASSQTGGRTEAFF.

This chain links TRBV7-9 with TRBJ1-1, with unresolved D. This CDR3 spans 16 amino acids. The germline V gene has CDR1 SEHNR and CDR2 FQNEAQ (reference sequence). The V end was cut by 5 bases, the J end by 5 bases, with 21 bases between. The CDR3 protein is CASSPRTPRKETEAFF. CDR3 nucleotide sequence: TGTGCCAGCAGCCCCCGGACTCCGCGTAAAGAGACTGAAGCTTTCTTT.

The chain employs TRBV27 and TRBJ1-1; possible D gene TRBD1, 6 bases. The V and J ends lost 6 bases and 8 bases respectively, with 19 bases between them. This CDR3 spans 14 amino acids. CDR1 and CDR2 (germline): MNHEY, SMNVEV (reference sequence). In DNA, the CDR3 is TGTGCCAGCAGACGCGGGGGAGGACAGTTCGAAGCTTTCTTT. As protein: CASRRGGGQFEAFF.

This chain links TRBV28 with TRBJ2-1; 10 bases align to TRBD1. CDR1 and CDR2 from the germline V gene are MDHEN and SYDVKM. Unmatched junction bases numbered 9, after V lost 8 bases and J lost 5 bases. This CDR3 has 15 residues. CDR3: CASGETGGADNEQFF. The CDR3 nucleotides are TGTGCCAGCGGGGAGACAGGGGGCGCGGACAATGAGCAGTTCTTC.

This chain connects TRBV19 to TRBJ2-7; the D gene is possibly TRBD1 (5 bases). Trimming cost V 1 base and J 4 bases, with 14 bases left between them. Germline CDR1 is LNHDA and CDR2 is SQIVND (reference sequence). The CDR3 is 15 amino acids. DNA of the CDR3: TGTGCCAGTAGTATAGTAGCCAGGGAAGGATACGAGCAGTACTTC. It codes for CASSIVAREGYEQYF.

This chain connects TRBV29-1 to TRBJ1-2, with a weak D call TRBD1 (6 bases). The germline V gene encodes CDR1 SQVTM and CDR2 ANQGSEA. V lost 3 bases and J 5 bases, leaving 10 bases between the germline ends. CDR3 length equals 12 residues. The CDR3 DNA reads TGCAGCGTTGAGAGGCAGGGGTATGGCTACACCTTC. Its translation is CSVERQGYGYTF.

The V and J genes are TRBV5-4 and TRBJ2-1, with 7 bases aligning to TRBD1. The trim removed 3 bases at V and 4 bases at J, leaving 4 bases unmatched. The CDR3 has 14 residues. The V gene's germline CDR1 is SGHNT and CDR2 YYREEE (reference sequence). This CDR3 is CASSSRQGYNEQFF. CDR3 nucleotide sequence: TGTGCCAGCAGCTCCAGACAGGGTTACAATGAGCAGTTCTTC.

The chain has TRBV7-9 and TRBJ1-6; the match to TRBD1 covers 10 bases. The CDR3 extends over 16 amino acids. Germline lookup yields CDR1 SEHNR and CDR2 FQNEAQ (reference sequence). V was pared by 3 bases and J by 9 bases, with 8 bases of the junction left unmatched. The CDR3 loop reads CASSLSGQGLGSPLHF. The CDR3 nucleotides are TGTGCCAGCAGCTTGTCGGGACAGGGGCTGGGTTCACCCCTCCACTTT.

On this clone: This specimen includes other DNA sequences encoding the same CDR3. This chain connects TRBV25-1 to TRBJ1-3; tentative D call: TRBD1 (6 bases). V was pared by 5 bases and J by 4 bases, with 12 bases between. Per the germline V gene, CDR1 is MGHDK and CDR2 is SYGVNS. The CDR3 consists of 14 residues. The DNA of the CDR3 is TGTGCCAGCAGTTTCGGACAGTCAGGAAACACCATATATTTT. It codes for CASSFGQSGNTIYF.

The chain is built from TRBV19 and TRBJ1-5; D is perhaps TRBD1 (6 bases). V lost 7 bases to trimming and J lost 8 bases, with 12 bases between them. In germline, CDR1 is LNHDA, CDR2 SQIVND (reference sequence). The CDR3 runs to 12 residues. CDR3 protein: CASKGGAKPQHF. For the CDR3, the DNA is TGTGCCAGTAAGGGGGGGGCTAAGCCCCAGCATTTT.

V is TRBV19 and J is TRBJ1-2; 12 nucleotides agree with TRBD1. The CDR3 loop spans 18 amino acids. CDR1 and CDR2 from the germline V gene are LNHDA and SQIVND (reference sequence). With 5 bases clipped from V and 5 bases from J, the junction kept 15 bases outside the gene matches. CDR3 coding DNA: TGTGCCAGTAGTCCAAGGCCTCGGGACAGGGGGCCGTGGTATGGCTACACCTTC. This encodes CASSPRPRDRGPWYGYTF.

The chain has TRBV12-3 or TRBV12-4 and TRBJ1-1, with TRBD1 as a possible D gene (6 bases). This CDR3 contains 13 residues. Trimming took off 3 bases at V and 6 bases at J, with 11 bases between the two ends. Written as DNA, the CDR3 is TGTGCCAGCAGTTTGTCAGGGGTGGCTGAAGCTTTCTTT. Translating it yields CASSLSGVAEAFF.